One sample yielded the 9 T cell receptor beta chains listed below, sequenced in a study of cytomegalovirus exposure and HLA in healthy donors. Vbeta (60) and Jbeta (13) primers were used in the PCR. Using immunoSEQ multiplex PCR, the repertoire was profiled, and TCRdb retains in-frame clones only, with some absent. The table includes about 190,000 clones, around 75% detected once. What was sequenced was PBMCs. Source of these receptors: a woman aged 25-40 years in good health and CMV-seropositive.

The chain has TRBV5-1 and TRBJ2-5; D perhaps matches TRBD1 (6 bases). The CDR3 covers 14 residues. Germline V gene lookup returns CDR1 SGHRS and CDR2 YFSETQ. V was pared by 1 base and J by 2 bases, with 9 bases between. As DNA, the CDR3 is TGCGCCAGCAGCTTGTTTGGACAGCAAGAGACCCAGTACTTC. Its protein product is CASSLFGQQETQYF.

This clone was seen once. The sample carries other DNA sequences with the same CDR3. The chain recombines TRBV5-1 with TRBJ2-2; 14 nucleotides agree with TRBD2. Germline CDR1 is SGHRS and CDR2 is YFSETQ. The CDR3 has 16 residues. The ends lost 4 bases at V and 3 bases at J; junction bases unmatched: 2. DNA for the CDR3: TGCGCCAGCAGCCTGGGACTAGCGGGAGACACCGGGGAGCTGTTTTTT. The encoded protein is CASSLGLAGDTGELFF.

The chain links TRBV5-4 to TRBJ2-1; D call uncertain. Trimming took off 0 bases at V and 9 bases at J, with 10 bases between the two ends. Germline CDR1 SGHNT, CDR2 YYREEE (reference sequence). The CDR3 is made up of 13 amino acids. For the CDR3, the DNA is TGTGCCAGCAGCTTGGCCGGGTTCGGTGAGCAGTTCTTC. It yields the protein CASSLAGFGEQFF.

V and J are TRBV19 and TRBJ1-1; 7 bases are a match to TRBD1. The CDR3 is 15 amino acids. The junction had 16 bases not matched to a gene; V was cut back by 11 bases and J by 4 bases. Germline V gives CDR1 LNHDA, CDR2 SQIVND (reference sequence). CDR3 DNA sequence: TGTGCCGCCAAGAAGGGTGACAGGGAAATCACTGAAGCTTTCTTT. Translation: CAAKKGDREITEAFF.

The chain links TRBV5-6 to TRBJ2-1; D is undetermined. V was trimmed by 0 bases and J by 7 bases, leaving 5 bases between them. The CDR3 loop spans 12 amino acids. The V gene's germline CDR1 is SGHDT and CDR2 YYEEEE. For the CDR3, the DNA is TGTGCCAGCAGCTTGGAACGGAATGAGCAGTTCTTC. Translated, it gives CASSLERNEQFF.

A remark on this clone: One end of the junction is discordant with germline, which a read error may explain. The chain is built from TRBV7-9 and TRBJ2-7, with 10 positions matching TRBD2. From germline, CDR1 is SEHNR and CDR2 FQNEAQ (reference sequence). CDR3 length: 16 amino acids. This CDR3 reads CSSSLGSGTSVYEQYF. For the CDR3, the DNA is TGTTCCAGCAGCTTAGGAAGCGGGACTAGCGTCTACGAGCAGTACTTC.

This chain links TRBV15 with TRBJ2-3; 10 bases map to TRBD2. This CDR3 has 14 residues. From germline, CDR1 is LNHNV and CDR2 YYDKDF (reference sequence). The trim removed 5 bases at V and 6 bases at J, leaving 5 bases unmatched. The CDR3 region is CATSPTSGTDTQYF. The CDR3 nucleotides read TGTGCCACCAGCCCTACTAGCGGGACTGATACGCAGTATTTT.

For this clone: A read error may account for a junction end that differs from germline. V and J are TRBV6-4 and TRBJ2-3; tentative D call: TRBD1 (6 bases). The germline V gene encodes CDR1 MRHNA and CDR2 SNTAGT. The CDR3 is 12 residues long. The CDR3 DNA sequence: TGTGCCAGCAGTGACTGGGGGCGAGATAGGGATTTT. The encoded protein is CASSDWGRDRDF.

The chain is built from TRBV5-1 and TRBJ2-7, with 11 nucleotides matching TRBD2. V was pared by 4 bases and J by 4 bases, with 7 bases of the junction left unmatched. CDR3 size: 15 residues. Per the germline V gene, CDR1 is SGHRS and CDR2 is YFSETQ. The CDR3: CASSPTSGSWYEQYF. Written as DNA, the CDR3 is TGCGCCAGCAGCCCCACTAGCGGGAGTTGGTACGAGCAGTACTTC.